This TCR beta chain was recovered during a study of blood T cells in healthy people across ages. General study results and limits: Comparison with aged donors showed that long-lived donors had more naive CD4+ cells and higher diversity.

This clonotype was observed at least ten times. Its antigen remains unidentified. Using a J-beta primer mix together with a sample-barcoded 5' primer, a second PCR was run for roughly 7 to 11 cycles. Each cDNA molecule was tagged by a template-switch adaptor with 12 random nucleotides. TCRdb itself ran the 5' RACE reads through MiXCR, one entry per CDR3 protein. The sample shows under 2 million distinct CDR3 sequences, around 35% of them seen only once. The CDR3 totals 12 residues. Germline-derived CDR1 and CDR2 are SGHRS and YFSETQ. Trimming removed 1 base from V and 6 bases from J, with 7 bases in between. Per-sample yields of isolated PBMCs were at least 6 million.

The rearrangement joins TRBV5-1 to TRBJ1-2; D perhaps matches TRBD1 (5 bases). The sequence was collected from a woman in her 30s in good health. The material sequenced was blood. CDR3 protein: CASSLPGDGYTF. CDR3 nucleotide sequence: TGCGCCAGCAGCTTGCCGGGGGATGGCTACACCTTC. The whole variable domain, remainder taken from reference TRBV5-1 and TRBJ1-2, is KAGVTQTPRYLIKTRGQQVTLSCSPISGHRSVSWYQQTPGQGLQFLFEYFSETQRNKGNFPGRFSGRQFSNSRSEMNVSTLELGDSALYLCASSLPGDGYTFGSGTRLTVV.